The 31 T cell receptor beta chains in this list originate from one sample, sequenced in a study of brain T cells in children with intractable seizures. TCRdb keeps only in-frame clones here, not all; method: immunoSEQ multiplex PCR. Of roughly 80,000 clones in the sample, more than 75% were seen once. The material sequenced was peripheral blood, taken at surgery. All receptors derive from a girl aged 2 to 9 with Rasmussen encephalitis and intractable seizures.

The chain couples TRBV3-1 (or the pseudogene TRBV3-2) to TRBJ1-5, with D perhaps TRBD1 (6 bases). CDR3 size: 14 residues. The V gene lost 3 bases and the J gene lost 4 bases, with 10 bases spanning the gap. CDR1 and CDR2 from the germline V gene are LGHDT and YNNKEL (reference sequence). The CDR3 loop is CASSHGGPNQPQHF. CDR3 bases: TGTGCCAGCAGCCACGGGGGGCCGAATCAGCCCCAGCATTTT.

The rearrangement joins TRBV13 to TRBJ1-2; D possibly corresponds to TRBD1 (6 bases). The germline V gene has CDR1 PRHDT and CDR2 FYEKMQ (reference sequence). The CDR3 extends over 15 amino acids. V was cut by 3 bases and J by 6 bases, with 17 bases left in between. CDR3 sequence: CASSFGKGGHDGYTF. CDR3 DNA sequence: TGTGCCAGCAGCTTCGGAAAGGGGGGACATGATGGCTACACCTTC.

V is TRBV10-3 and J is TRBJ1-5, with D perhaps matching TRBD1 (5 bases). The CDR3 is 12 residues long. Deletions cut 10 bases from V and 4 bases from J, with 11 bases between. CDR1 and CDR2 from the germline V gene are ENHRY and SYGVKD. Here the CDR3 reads CATGTDNQPQHF. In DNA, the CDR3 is TGTGCCACCGGGACGGATAATCAGCCCCAGCATTTT.

The CDR3 reads CASSRQGADSPLHF. CDR3 DNA sequence: TGTGCCAGCAGCCGACAGGGGGCGGATTCACCCCTCCACTTT. The chain combines TRBV3-1 (or the pseudogene TRBV3-2) with TRBJ1-6, with 10 positions matching TRBD1. CDR1 is LGHDT, CDR2 YNNKEL, per germline (reference sequence). The CDR3 totals 14 residues. V shed 4 bases and J 8 bases; nucleotides not matched to a gene: 2.

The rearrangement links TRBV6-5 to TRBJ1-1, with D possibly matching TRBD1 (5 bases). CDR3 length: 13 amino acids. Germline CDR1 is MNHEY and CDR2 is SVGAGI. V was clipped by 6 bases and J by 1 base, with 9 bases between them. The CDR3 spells CASSADRNTEAFF. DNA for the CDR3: TGTGCCAGCAGCGCCGACAGGAACACTGAAGCTTTCTTT.

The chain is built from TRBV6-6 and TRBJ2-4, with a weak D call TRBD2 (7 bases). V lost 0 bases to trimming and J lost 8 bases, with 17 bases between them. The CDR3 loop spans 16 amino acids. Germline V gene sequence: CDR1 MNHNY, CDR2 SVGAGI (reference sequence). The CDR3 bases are TGTGCCAGCAGTTACTCGATGCTGGGGGAGGGGGACATTCAGTACTTC. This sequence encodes CASSYSMLGEGDIQYF.

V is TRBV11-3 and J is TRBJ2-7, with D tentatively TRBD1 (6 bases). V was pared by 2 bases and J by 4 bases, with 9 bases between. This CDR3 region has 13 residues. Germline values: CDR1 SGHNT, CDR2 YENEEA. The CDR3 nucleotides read TGTGCCAGCAGCTTATATACAGGGTACGAGCAGTACTTC. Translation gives CASSLYTGYEQYF.

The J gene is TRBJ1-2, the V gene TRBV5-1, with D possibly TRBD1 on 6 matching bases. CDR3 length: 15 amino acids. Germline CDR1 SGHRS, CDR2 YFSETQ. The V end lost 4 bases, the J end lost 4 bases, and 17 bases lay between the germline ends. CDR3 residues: CASSPLPKGVYGYTF. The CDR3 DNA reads TGCGCCAGCAGCCCTCTTCCCAAGGGGGTCTATGGCTACACCTTC.

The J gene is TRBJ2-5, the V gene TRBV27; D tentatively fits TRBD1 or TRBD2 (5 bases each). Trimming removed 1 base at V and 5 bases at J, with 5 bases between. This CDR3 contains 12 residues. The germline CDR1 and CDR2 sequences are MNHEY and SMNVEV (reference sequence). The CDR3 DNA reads TGTGCCAGCAGTTTATGGGGGGAGACCCAGTACTTC. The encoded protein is CASSLWGETQYF.

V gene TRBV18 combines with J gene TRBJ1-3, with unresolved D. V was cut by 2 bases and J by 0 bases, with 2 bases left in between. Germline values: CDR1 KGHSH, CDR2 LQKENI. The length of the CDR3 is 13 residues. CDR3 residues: CASSPASGNTIYF. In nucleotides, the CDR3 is TGTGCCAGCTCACCAGCCTCTGGAAACACCATATATTTT. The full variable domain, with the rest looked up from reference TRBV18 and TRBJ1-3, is NAGVMQNPRHLVRRRGQEARLRCSPMKGHSHVYWYRQLPEEGLKFMVYLQKENIIDESGMPKERFSAEFPKEGPSILRIQQVVRGDSAAYFCASSPASGNTIYFGEGSWLTVV.

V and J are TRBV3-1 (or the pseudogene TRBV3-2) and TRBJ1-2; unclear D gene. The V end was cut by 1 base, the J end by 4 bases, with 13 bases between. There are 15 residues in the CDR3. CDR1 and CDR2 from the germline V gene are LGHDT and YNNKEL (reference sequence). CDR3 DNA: TGTGCCAGCAGCCAAGTTACGGGATTAGGCTATGGCTACACCTTC. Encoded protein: CASSQVTGLGYGYTF.

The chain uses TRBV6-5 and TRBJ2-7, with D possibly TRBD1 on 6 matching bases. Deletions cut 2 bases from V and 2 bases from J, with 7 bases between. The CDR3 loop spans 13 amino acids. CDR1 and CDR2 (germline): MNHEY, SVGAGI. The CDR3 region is CASSYRDTYEQYF. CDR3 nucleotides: TGTGCCAGCAGTTACCGGGACACCTACGAGCAGTACTTC.

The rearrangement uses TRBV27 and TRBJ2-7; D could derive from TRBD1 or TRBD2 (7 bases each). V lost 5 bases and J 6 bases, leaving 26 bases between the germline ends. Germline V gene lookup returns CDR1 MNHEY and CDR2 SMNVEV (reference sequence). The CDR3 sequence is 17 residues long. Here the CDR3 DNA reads TGTGCCAGCAGTCCCGGGAGAGGTAACAGGGGAGGGCGCGAGCAGTACTTC. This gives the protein CASSPGRGNRGGREQYF.

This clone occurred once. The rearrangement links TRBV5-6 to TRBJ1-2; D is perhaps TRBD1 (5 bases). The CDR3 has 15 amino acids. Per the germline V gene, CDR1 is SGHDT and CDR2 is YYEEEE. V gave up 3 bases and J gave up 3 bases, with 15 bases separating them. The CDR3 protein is CASSSVTGAHYGYTF. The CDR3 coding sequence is TGTGCCAGCAGCTCAGTGACCGGGGCCCACTATGGCTACACCTTC. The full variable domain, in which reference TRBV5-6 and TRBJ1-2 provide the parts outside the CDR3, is DAGVTQSPTHLIKTRGQQVTLRCSPKSGHDTVSWYQQALGQGPQFIFQYYEEEERQRGNFPDRFSGHQFPNYSSELNVNALLLGDSALYLCASSSVTGAHYGYTFGSGTRLTVV.

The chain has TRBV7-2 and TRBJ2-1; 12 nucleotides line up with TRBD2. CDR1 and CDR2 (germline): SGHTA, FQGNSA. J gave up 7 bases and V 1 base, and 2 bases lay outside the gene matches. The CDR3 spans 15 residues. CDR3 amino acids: CASSLVGTSGNEQFF. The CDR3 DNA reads TGTGCCAGCAGCTTAGTCGGGACTAGCGGGAATGAGCAGTTCTTC.

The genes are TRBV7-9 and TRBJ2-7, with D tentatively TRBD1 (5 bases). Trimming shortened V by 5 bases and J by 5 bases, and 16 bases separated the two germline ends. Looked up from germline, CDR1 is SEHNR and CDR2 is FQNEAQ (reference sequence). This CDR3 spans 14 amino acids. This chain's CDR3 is CASSRRTTENEQYF. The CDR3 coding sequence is TGTGCCAGCAGCCGTAGGACGACAGAGAACGAGCAGTACTTC.

The CDR3 sequence is CSVGPSGVGGELFF. As DNA, the CDR3 is TGCAGCGTCGGCCCTAGCGGGGTGGGCGGGGAGCTGTTTTTT. J is TRBJ2-2 and V is TRBV29-1; TRBD2 aligns across 9 bases. Germline V CDR1 and CDR2: SQVTM, ANQGSEA. This CDR3 contains 14 residues. Trimming removed 6 bases from V and 7 bases from J; junction bases left unmatched: 9.

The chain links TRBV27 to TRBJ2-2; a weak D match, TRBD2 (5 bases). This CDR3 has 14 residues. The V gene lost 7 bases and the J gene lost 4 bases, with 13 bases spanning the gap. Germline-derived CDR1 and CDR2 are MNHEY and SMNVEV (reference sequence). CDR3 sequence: CASKSGARTGELFF. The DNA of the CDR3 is TGTGCCAGCAAAAGCGGAGCCCGCACCGGGGAGCTGTTTTTT.

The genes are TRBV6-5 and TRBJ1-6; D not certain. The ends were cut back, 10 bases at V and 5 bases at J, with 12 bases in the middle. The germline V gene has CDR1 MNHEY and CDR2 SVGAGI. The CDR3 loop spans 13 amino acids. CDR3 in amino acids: CAIRRTNNSPLHF. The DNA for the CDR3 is TGTGCCATTAGGAGAACTAATAATTCACCCCTCCACTTT.

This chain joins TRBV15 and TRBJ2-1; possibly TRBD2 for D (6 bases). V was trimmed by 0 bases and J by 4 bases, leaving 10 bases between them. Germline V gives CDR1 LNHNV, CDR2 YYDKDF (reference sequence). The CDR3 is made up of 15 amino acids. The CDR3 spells CATSRDGEEYNEQFF. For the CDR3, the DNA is TGTGCCACCAGCAGAGATGGGGAGGAATACAATGAGCAGTTCTTC.

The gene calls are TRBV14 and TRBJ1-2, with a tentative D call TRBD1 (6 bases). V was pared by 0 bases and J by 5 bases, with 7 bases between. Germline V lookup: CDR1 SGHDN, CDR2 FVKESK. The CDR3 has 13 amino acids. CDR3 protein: CASSQDTGYGYTF. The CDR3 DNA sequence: TGTGCCAGCAGCCAAGATACAGGGTATGGCTACACCTTC. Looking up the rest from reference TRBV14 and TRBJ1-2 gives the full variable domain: EAGVTQFPSHSVIEKGQTVTLRCDPISGHDNLYWYRRVMGKEIKFLLHFVKESKQDESGMPNNRFLAERTGGTYSTLKVQPAELEDSGVYFCASSQDTGYGYTFGSGTRLTVV.

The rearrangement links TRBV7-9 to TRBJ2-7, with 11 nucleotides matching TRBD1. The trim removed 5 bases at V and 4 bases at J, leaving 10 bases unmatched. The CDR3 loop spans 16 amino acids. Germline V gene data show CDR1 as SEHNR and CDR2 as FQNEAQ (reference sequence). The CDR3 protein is CASSPWWGQGVYEQYF. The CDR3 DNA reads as TGTGCCAGCAGCCCGTGGTGGGGACAGGGGGTGTACGAGCAGTACTTC.

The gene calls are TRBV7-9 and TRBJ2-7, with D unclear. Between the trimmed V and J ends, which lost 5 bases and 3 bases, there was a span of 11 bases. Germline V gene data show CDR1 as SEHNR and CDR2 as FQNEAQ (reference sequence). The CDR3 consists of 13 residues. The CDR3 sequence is CASSPRVYYEQYF. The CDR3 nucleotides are TGTGCCAGCAGCCCCCGGGTCTACTACGAGCAGTACTTC.

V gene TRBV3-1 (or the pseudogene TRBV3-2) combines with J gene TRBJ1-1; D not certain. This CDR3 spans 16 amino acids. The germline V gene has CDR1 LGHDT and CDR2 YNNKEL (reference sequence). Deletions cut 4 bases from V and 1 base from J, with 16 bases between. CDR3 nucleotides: TGTGCCAGCAGCCGGCCGGAGGCCTACGGGAACACTGAAGCTTTCTTT. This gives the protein CASSRPEAYGNTEAFF.

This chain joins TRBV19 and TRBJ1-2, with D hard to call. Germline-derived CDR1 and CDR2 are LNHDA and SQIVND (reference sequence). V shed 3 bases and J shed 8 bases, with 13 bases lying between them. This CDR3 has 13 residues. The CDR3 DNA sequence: TGTGCCAGTAGTATGCAGTCCCCCTACGGCTACACCTTC. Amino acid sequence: CASSMQSPYGYTF.

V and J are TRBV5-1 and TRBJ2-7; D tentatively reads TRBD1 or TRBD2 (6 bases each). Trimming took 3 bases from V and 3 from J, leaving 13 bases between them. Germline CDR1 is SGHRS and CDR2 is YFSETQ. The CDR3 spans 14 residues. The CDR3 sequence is CASSSGDTRYEQYF. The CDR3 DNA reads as TGCGCCAGCAGCTCGGGGGACACCCGCTACGAGCAGTACTTC.

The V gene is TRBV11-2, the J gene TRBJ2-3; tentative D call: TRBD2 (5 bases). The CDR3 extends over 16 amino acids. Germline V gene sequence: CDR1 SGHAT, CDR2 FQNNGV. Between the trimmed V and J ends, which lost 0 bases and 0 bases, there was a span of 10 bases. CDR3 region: CASSLDFRTSTDTQYF. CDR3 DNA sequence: TGTGCCAGCAGCTTAGATTTCAGGACTAGCACAGATACGCAGTATTTT. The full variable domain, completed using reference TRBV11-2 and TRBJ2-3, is EAGVAQSPRYKIIEKRQSVAFWCNPISGHATLYWYQQILGQGPKLLIQFQNNGVVDDSQLPKDRFSAERLKGVDSTLKIQPAKLEDSAVYLCASSLDFRTSTDTQYFGPGTRLTVL.

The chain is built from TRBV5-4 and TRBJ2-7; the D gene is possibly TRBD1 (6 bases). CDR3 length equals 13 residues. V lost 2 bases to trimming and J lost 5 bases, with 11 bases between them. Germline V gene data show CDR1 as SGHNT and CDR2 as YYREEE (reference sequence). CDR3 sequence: CASSFQGLHEQYF. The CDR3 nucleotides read TGTGCCAGCAGCTTTCAGGGGTTACACGAGCAGTACTTC.

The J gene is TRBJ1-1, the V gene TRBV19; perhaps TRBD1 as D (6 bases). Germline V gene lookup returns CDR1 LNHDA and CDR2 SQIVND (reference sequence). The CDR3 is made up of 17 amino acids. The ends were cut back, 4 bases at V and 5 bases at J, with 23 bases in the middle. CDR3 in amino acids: CASSKARQGQGWTEAFF. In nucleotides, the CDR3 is TGTGCCAGTAGTAAGGCCCGGCAGGGACAAGGATGGACTGAAGCTTTCTTT.

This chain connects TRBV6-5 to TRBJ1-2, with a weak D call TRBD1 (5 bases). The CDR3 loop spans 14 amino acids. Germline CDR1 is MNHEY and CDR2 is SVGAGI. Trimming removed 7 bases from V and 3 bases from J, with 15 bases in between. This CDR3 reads CASTGGDGYYGYTF. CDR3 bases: TGTGCCAGCACCGGCGGGGACGGTTACTATGGCTACACCTTC.

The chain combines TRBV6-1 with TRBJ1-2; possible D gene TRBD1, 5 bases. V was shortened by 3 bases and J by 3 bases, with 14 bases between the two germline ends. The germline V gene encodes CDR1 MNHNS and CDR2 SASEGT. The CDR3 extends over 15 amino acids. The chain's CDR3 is CASSDGAGIYYGYTF. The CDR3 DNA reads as TGTGCCAGCAGTGACGGGGCAGGCATCTACTATGGCTACACCTTC.